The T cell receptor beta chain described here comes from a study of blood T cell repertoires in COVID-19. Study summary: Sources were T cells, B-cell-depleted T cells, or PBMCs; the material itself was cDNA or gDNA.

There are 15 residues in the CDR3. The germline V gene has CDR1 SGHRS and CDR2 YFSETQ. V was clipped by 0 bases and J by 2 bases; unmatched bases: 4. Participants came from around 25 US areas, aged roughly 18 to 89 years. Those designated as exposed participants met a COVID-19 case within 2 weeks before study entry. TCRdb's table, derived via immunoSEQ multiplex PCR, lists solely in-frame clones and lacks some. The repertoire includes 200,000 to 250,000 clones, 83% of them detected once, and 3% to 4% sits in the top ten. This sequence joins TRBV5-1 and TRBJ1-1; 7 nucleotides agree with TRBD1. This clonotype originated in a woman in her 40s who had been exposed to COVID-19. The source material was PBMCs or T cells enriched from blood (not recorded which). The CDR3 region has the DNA TGCGCCAGCAGCTTGGTTAACAGGGGAAACACTGAAGCTTTCTTT. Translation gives CASSLVNRGNTEAFF.